Listed below are T cell receptor beta chains from one sample, sequenced in a study of blood T cell repertoires in COVID-19. Method: immunoSEQ multiplex PCR; TCRdb's copy keeps in-frame clones and lacks some. The table has 450,000 to 500,000 clones, about nine tenths seen once. Input material: PBMCs or T cells enriched from blood (not recorded which). The receptors were sampled from a woman in her late teens or twenties who had recovered from COVID-19. Both conserved end residues are part of each CDR3. Fields, in order: clone size, J gene, D gene, V gene, CDR3 protein, CDR3 DNA. A D gene is named only where the DNA matches it firmly. Clone size appears in some rows only: once, few, many, or a class for an expanded clone.

>NA|TRBJ1-1|NA|TRBV7-8
CASSASTGNTEAFF
TGTGCCAGCAGCGCATCGACAGGGAACACTGAAGCTTTCTTT
>NA|TRBJ1-2|NA|TRBV28
CASSPLGDGYTF
TGTGCCAGCAGTCCCTTAGGGGATGGCTACACCTTC
>NA|TRBJ2-7|NA|TRBV5-1
CASSLDPGGYEQYF
TGCGCCAGCAGCTTGGACCCAGGGGGGTACGAGCAGTACTTC
>NA|TRBJ1-4|TRBD1|TRBV19
CASRPDRGDEKLFF
TGTGCCAGTAGACCAGACAGGGGCGATGAAAAACTGTTTTTT
>NA|TRBJ1-1|NA|TRBV29-1
CSVGQVNTEAFF
TGCAGCGTTGGACAGGTCAACACTGAAGCTTTCTTT
>few|TRBJ1-2|TRBD1|TRBV9
CASSSSGTEDPYGYTF
TGTGCCAGCAGCTCCTCCGGGACAGAGGACCCCTATGGCTACACCTTC
>NA|TRBJ1-4|NA|TRBV5-1
CASSLRGELNEKLFF
TGCGCCAGCAGCTTACGAGGAGAATTAAATGAAAAACTGTTTTTT
>NA|TRBJ2-3|TRBD2|TRBV2
CASSEPSGLAGVHSTDTQYF
TGTGCCAGCAGTGAACCATCGGGACTAGCGGGAGTTCATAGCACAGATACGCAGTATTTT
>NA|TRBJ1-1|NA|TRBV5-1
CASSLWGGNTEAFF
TGCGCCAGCAGTCTGTGGGGAGGGAACACTGAAGCTTTCTTT
>NA|TRBJ2-1|TRBD1|TRBV11-2
CASSSRTGGVGEQFF
TGTGCCAGCAGCTCCCGGACAGGGGGCGTCGGTGAGCAGTTCTTC
>NA|TRBJ2-1|NA|TRBV27
CASKSGVNEQFF
TGTGCCAGCAAATCGGGAGTGAATGAGCAGTTCTTC
>once|TRBJ1-3|NA|TRBV7-2
CASSLSGDSGNTIYF
TGTGCCAGCAGCTTATCGGGGGACTCTGGAAACACCATATATTTT
>NA|TRBJ2-7|TRBD1|TRBV2
CASSGGGTGGYEQYF
TGTGCCAGCAGTGGAGGGGGGACAGGGGGTTACGAGCAGTACTTC
>NA|TRBJ1-2|NA|TRBV3-1/TRBV3-2
CASSHLQGRDGYTF
TGTGCCAGCAGCCATCTACAGGGAAGGGATGGCTACACCTTC
>once|TRBJ2-1|TRBD1|TRBV5-1
CASSLGWDRAGNEQFF
TGCGCCAGCAGCTTGGGTTGGGACAGGGCTGGCAATGAGCAGTTCTTC
>NA|TRBJ1-2|NA|TRBV7-2
CASSFGGLWYGYTF
TGTGCCAGCAGCTTCGGGGGGCTCTGGTATGGCTACACCTTC
>NA|TRBJ1-5|NA|TRBV28
CATPASGGNQPQHF
TGTGCCACCCCAGCGTCCGGGGGCAATCAGCCCCAGCATTTT
>NA|TRBJ2-1|NA|TRBV2
CASSLTREEQFF
TGTGCCAGCAGCTTAACCCGGGAGGAGCAGTTCTTC
>NA|TRBJ1-2|NA|TRBV16
CASSQSRAPSYTF
TGTGCCAGCAGCCAATCACGAGCCCCGAGCTACACCTTC
>NA|TRBJ2-7|TRBD1|TRBV11-3
CASSSGTGFQQYF
TGTGCCAGCTCGTCCGGGACAGGGTTTCAGCAGTACTTC
>once|TRBJ2-1|NA|TRBV2
CASSVGAPAYNEQFF
TGTGCCAGCAGTGTCGGAGCGCCTGCCTACAATGAGCAGTTCTTC
>NA|TRBJ1-2|NA|TRBV6-2/TRBV6-3
CASSYSPTQGYGYTF
TGTGCCAGCAGTTACTCGCCGACGCAGGGATATGGCTACACCTTC
>once|TRBJ2-2|TRBD2|TRBV5-1
CASSSTSGANPGELFF
TGCGCCAGCAGCTCAACTAGCGGGGCAAATCCCGGGGAGCTGTTTTTT
>NA|TRBJ2-3|TRBD2|TRBV6-6
CASIEAGRNTQYF
TGTGCCAGCATCGAAGCGGGGCGGAATACGCAGTATTTT
>NA|TRBJ2-5|NA|TRBV4-1
CASSPRDTDPVSAQYF
TGCGCCAGCAGCCCCCGTGACACCGATCCCGTTTCGGCCCAGTACTTC
>NA|TRBJ1-1|NA|TRBV5-4
CASSFDIPRDAEAFF
TGTGCCAGCAGCTTCGATATCCCCCGGGATGCTGAAGCTTTCTTT